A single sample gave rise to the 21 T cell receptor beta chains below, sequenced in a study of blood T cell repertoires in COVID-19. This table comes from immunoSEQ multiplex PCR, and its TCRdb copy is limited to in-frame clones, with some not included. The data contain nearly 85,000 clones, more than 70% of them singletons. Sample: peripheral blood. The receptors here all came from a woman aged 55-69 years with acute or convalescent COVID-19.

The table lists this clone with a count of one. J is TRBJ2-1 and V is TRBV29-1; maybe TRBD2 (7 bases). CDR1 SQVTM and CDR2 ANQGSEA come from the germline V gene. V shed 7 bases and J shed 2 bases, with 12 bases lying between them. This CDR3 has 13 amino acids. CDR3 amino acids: CSGTRTAYNEQFF. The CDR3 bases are TGCAGCGGGACTAGGACAGCCTACAATGAGCAGTTCTTC.

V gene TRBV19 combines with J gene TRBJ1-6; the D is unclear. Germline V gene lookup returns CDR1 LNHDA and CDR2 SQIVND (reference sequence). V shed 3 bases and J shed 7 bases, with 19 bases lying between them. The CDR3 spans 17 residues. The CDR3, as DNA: TGTGCCAGTAGTATTGAGTTCAATCCAAACCCCAATTCACCCCTCCACTTT. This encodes CASSIEFNPNPNSPLHF.

The CDR3 DNA is TGCGCCAGCAGCCCGAACCTCCCAGGGGACGGAAACACCATATATTTT. This gives the protein CASSPNLPGDGNTIYF. This rearrangement joins TRBV5-1 to TRBJ1-3, with a possible D match to TRBD1 (6 bases). CDR1 is SGHRS and CDR2 is YFSETQ in the germline V gene. Trimming left V 4 bases short and J 4 bases short, with 18 bases between. The CDR3 is made up of 16 amino acids.

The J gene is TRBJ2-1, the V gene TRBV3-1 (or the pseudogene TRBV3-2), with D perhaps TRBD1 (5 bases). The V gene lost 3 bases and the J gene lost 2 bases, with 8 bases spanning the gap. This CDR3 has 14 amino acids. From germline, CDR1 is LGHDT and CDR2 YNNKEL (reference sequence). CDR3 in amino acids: CASSQLGAYNEQFF. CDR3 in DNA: TGTGCCAGCAGCCAGTTAGGGGCCTACAATGAGCAGTTCTTC.

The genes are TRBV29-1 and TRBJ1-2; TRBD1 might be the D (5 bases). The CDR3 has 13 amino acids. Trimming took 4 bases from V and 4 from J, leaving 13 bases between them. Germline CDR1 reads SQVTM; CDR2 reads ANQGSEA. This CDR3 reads CSVAGGPLYGYTF. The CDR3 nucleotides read TGCAGCGTTGCCGGGGGACCTCTCTATGGCTACACCTTC.

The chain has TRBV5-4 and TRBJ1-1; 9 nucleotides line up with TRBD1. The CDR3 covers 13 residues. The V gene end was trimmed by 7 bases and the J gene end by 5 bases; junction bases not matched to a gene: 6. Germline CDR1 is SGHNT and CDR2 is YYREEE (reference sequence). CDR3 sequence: CASGVTGGTEAFF. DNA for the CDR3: TGTGCCAGCGGGGTGACAGGGGGAACTGAAGCTTTCTTT.

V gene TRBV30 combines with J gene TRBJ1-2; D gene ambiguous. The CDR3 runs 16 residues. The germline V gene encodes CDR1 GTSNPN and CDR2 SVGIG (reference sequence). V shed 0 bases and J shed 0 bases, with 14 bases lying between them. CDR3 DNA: TGTGCCTGGAGTGTATTCTTTCCGGGAGCTAACTATGGCTACACCTTC. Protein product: CAWSVFFPGANYGYTF.

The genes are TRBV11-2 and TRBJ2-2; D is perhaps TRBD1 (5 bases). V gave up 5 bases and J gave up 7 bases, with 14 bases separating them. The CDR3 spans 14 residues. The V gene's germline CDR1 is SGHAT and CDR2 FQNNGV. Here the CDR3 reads CASSPQGFGGELFF. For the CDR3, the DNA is TGTGCCAGCAGCCCCCAGGGTTTTGGCGGGGAGCTGTTTTTT.

CDR3 in DNA: TGTGCCAGCAGCGAGGGCCCCGGGACAGGGTACGGAAACACCATATATTTT. This gives the protein CASSEGPGTGYGNTIYF. The chain has TRBV9 and TRBJ1-3; 9 bases agree with TRBD1. V was pared by 3 bases and J by 4 bases, with 11 bases of the junction left unmatched. The CDR3 has 17 residues. Looked up from germline, CDR1 is SGDLS and CDR2 is YYNGEE.

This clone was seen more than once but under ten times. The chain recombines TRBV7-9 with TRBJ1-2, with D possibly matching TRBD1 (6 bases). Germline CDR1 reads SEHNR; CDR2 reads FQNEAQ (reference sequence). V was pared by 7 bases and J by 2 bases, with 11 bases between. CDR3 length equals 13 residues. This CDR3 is CASTQQGNYGYTF. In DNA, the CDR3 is TGTGCCAGCACCCAACAGGGAAACTATGGCTACACCTTC.

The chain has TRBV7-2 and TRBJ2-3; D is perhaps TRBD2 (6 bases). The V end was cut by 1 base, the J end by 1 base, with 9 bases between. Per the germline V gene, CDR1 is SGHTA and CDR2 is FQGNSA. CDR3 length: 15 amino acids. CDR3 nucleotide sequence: TGTGCCAGCAGCTTAGAGGGACTTCGCACAGATACGCAGTATTTT. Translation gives CASSLEGLRTDTQYF.

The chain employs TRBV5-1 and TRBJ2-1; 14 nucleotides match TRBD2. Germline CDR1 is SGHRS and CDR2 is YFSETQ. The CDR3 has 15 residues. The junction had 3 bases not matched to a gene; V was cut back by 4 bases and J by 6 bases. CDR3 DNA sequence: TGCGCCAGCAGCCTGACTAGCGGGGGGGTCAATGAGCAGTTCTTC. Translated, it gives CASSLTSGGVNEQFF.

The CDR3 DNA follows: TGTGCCAGCAGCTTTGGAGCGGGGGCCCAAGAGACCCAGTACTTC. This sequence encodes CASSFGAGAQETQYF. The chain links TRBV5-4 to TRBJ2-5; the match to TRBD2 covers 8 bases. This CDR3 is 15 amino acids long. The germline V gene encodes CDR1 SGHNT and CDR2 YYREEE (reference sequence). The V segment lost 2 bases and the J segment 1 base; nucleotides outside the gene matches: 4.

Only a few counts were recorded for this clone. Written as DNA, the CDR3 is TGTGCCAGCAGTCGGACAGGGACGGTCGGGGAGCTGTTTTTT. Amino acids: CASSRTGTVGELFF. The chain joins TRBV9 to TRBJ2-2; 8 nucleotides match TRBD1. The V segment lost 5 bases and the J segment 7 bases; nucleotides outside the gene matches: 7. The germline gives CDR1 SGDLS, CDR2 YYNGEE. The CDR3 contains 14 residues. Full variable domain (outside the CDR3, taken from reference TRBV9 and TRBJ2-2): DSGVTQTPKHLITATGQRVTLRCSPRSGDLSVYWYQQSLDQGLQFLIQYYNGEERAKGNILERFSAQQFPDLHSELNLSSLELGDSALYFCASSRTGTVGELFFGEGSRLTVL.

The CDR3: CASSRPGGNGEQYF. Written as DNA, the CDR3 is TGTGCCAGCAGTCGCCCGGGGGGGAACGGAGAGCAGTACTTC. The chain combines TRBV6-5 with TRBJ2-7, with 8 bases that match TRBD2. Germline lookup yields CDR1 MNHEY and CDR2 SVGAGI. The CDR3 has 14 amino acids. V dropped 5 bases and J dropped 7; count of bases not matched to a gene: 10.

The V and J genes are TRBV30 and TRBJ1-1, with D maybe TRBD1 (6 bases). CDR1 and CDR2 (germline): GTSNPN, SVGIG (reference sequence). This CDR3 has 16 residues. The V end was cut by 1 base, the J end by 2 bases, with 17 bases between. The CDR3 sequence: CAWSATGTIFNTEAFF. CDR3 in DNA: TGTGCCTGGAGTGCGACCGGGACAATTTTCAACACTGAAGCTTTCTTT.

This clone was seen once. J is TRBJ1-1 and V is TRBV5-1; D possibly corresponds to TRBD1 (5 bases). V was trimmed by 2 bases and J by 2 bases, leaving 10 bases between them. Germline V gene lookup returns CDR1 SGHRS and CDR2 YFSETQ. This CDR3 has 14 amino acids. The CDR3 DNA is TGCGCCAGCAGCTTTTCAGGGTCAAACACTGAAGCTTTCTTT. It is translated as CASSFSGSNTEAFF.

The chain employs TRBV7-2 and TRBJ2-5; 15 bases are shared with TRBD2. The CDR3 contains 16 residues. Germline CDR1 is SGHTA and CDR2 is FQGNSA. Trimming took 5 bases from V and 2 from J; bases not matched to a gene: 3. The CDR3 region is CASSAGLAGGQETQYF. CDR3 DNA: TGTGCCAGCAGCGCCGGACTAGCGGGGGGGCAAGAGACCCAGTACTTC.

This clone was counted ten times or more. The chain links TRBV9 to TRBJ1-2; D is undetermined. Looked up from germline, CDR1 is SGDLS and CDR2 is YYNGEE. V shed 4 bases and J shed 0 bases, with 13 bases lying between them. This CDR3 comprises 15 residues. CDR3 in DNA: TGTGCCAGCAGCCCCCGTCCCTTTCCTAACTATGGCTACACCTTC. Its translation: CASSPRPFPNYGYTF.

The CDR3 nucleotides are TGTGCCAGTAGTATAGAGGGACAAGGGTGGAACATTCAGTACTTC. Encoded protein: CASSIEGQGWNIQYF. This chain uses TRBV19 with TRBJ2-4; D perhaps matches TRBD1 (6 bases). The CDR3 sequence is 15 residues long. The germline CDR1 and CDR2 sequences are LNHDA and SQIVND (reference sequence). The V gene lost 0 bases and the J gene lost 7 bases, with 13 bases spanning the gap. Looking up the rest from reference TRBV19 and TRBJ2-4 gives the full variable domain: DGGITQSPKYLFRKEGQNVTLSCEQNLNHDAMYWYRQDPGQGLRLIYYSQIVNDFQKGDIAEGYSVSREKKESFPLTVTSAQKNPTAFYLCASSIEGQGWNIQYFGAGTRLSVL.

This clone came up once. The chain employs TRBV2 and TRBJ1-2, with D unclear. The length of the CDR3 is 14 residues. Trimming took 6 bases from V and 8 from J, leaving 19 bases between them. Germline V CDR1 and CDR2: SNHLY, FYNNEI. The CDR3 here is CASSFYGEGGGYTF. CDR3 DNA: TGTGCCAGCAGCTTTTATGGGGAGGGAGGCGGCTACACCTTC.